This record covers a single TCR beta chain. The CDR3 runs 15 residues. Germline-derived CDR1 and CDR2 are SGHNT and YENEEA. After removal of 5 bases from V and 8 bases from J, the junction contained 10 bases not matched to a gene. These data originate in a study of control samples from healthy donors and cancer patients. Produced via immunoSEQ multiplex PCR; TCRdb's table is partial and in-frame only. The sample records about 110,000 clones, 88% being singletons. The TCR comes from a woman in her sixties or seventies with lung cancer. The sequencing sample was made of PBMCs. This chain joins TRBV11-3 and TRBJ2-1, with 9 bases aligning to TRBD2. The CDR3 nucleotides read TGTGCCAGCAGCATTAGCGGGAGAGGTAAAGATGAGCAGTTCTTC. It specifies CASSISGRGKDEQFF. Drawing the rest from reference TRBV11-3 and TRBJ2-1, the complete variable domain is EAGVVQSPRYKIIEKKQPVAFWCNPISGHNTLYWYLQNLGQGPELLIRYENEEAVDDSQLPKDRFSAERLKGVDSTLKIQPAELGDSAVYLCASSISGRGKDEQFFGPGTRLTVL.